Below are 27 T cell receptor beta chains sequenced from a single sample in a study of siplizumab effects on memory and regulatory T cells. The table came from immunoSEQ multiplex PCR; TCRdb's copy has only in-frame clones and leaves some out. Of roughly 120,000 clones in the sample, around 94% were seen once. Sequenced material: non-Treg CD4+ T cells sorted from blood. The source is a human donor in good health.

This sequence joins TRBV7-9 and TRBJ2-5, with D perhaps matching TRBD1 (6 bases). Between the trimmed V and J ends, which lost 5 bases and 6 bases, there was a span of 13 bases. The germline CDR1 and CDR2 sequences are SEHNR and FQNEAQ (reference sequence). This CDR3 spans 13 amino acids. CDR3 amino acids: CASSPTGLKTQYF. The CDR3 nucleotides read TGTGCCAGCAGCCCCACAGGGTTGAAGACCCAGTACTTC.

The sample holds one count of this clone. The V call is TRBV6-4, the J call TRBJ2-1; a weak D match, TRBD2 (5 bases). Trimming removed 2 bases from V and 3 bases from J, with 26 bases in between. From germline, CDR1 is MRHNA and CDR2 SNTAGT. The length of the CDR3 is 20 residues. The CDR3 loop reads CASSDGYGIRFWAGYNEQFF. CDR3 nucleotides: TGTGCCAGCAGTGACGGTTATGGTATACGTTTTTGGGCGGGCTACAATGAGCAGTTCTTC.

The rearrangement uses TRBV5-8 and TRBJ1-2, with D perhaps TRBD1 (6 bases). Trimming removed 1 base from V and 2 bases from J, with 9 bases in between. The CDR3 spans 14 residues. Germline loops: CDR1 SGHTS, CDR2 YDEGEE. CDR3 sequence: CASSLYTGNYGYTF. The CDR3 DNA follows: TGTGCCAGCAGCTTGTACACAGGGAACTATGGCTACACCTTC.

This sequence joins TRBV9 and TRBJ2-3, with D uncertain. Trimming took 0 bases from V and 2 from J, leaving 10 bases between them. Looked up from germline, CDR1 is SGDLS and CDR2 is YYNGEE. The CDR3 totals 15 residues. Here the CDR3 reads CASSVVGVSTDTQYF. CDR3 sequence (DNA): TGTGCCAGCAGCGTAGTTGGAGTATCCACAGATACGCAGTATTTT.

This chain links TRBV7-3 with TRBJ2-1, with D perhaps matching TRBD2 (6 bases). The CDR3 sequence is 16 residues long. V was shortened by 2 bases and J by 2 bases, with 13 bases between the two germline ends. Germline loops: CDR1 SGHTA, CDR2 FQGTGA. The CDR3 bases are TGTGCCAGCAGCTTATGGGGCGGGAAGGCCTACAATGAGCAGTTCTTC. It codes for CASSLWGGKAYNEQFF.

The V gene is TRBV5-4, the J gene TRBJ1-6; D gene uncertain. The CDR3 consists of 14 residues. Germline assignment: CDR1 SGHNT and CDR2 YYREEE (reference sequence). V was clipped by 0 bases and J by 10 bases, with 11 bases between them. This CDR3 is CASSLGERASPLHF. CDR3 DNA sequence: TGTGCCAGCAGCTTGGGGGAGAGAGCCTCACCCCTCCACTTT.

The V gene is TRBV9, the J gene TRBJ1-1; D might be TRBD1 (6 bases). This CDR3 spans 13 amino acids. Germline V gene data show CDR1 as SGDLS and CDR2 as YYNGEE. Trimming took 3 bases from V and 8 from J, leaving 14 bases between them. CDR3 sequence reads: CASSAGQFPEAFF. The CDR3 DNA sequence: TGTGCCAGCAGCGCCGGACAGTTCCCCGAAGCTTTCTTT.

The CDR3 loop reads CASSLGPEIDTGELFF. In DNA form, the CDR3 reads TGCGCCAGCAGCTTGGGGCCCGAAATTGACACCGGGGAGCTGTTTTTT. The chain recombines TRBV5-1 with TRBJ2-2; D remains unclear. The V end was cut by 0 bases, the J end by 3 bases, with 12 bases between. The germline V gene encodes CDR1 SGHRS and CDR2 YFSETQ. CDR3 size: 16 residues.

The genes are TRBV5-1 and TRBJ2-7; 10 bases are shared with TRBD2. The germline CDR1 and CDR2 sequences are SGHRS and YFSETQ. This CDR3 spans 14 amino acids. Trimming removed 0 bases from V and 6 bases from J; junction bases left unmatched: 3. This CDR3 is CASSLGLAGVEQYF. CDR3 nucleotide sequence: TGCGCCAGCAGCTTGGGGCTAGCGGGAGTCGAGCAGTACTTC.

This clone showed up just once. The genes are TRBV7-9 and TRBJ1-1; no definite D call. Germline V gene lookup returns CDR1 SEHNR and CDR2 FQNEAQ (reference sequence). The V end lost 3 bases, the J end lost 7 bases, and 9 bases lay between the germline ends. This CDR3 is 12 amino acids long. The CDR3 here is CASSFSGFEAFF. The CDR3 DNA is TGTGCCAGCAGCTTTAGCGGTTTTGAAGCTTTCTTT.

The V gene is TRBV6-6, the J gene TRBJ2-1; D remains unclear. Germline assignment: CDR1 MNHNY and CDR2 SVGAGI (reference sequence). This CDR3 spans 15 amino acids. Deletions cut 6 bases from V and 7 bases from J, with 19 bases between. For the CDR3, the DNA is TGTGCCAGCAGACCCCGGGCTCTTTCAAGTAATGAGCAGTTCTTC. Its protein product is CASRPRALSSNEQFF.

The chain joins TRBV4-1 to TRBJ2-1; 9 bases are a match to TRBD2. Germline V gene sequence: CDR1 MGHRA, CDR2 YSYEKL. The CDR3 totals 16 residues. V trimming: 7 bases; J trimming: 5 bases; junction bases outside the gene matches: 12. The CDR3: CASTDGEAGGNNEQFF. The DNA of the CDR3 is TGCGCCAGCACCGACGGAGAGGCGGGGGGGAACAATGAGCAGTTCTTC.

The chain joins TRBV5-1 to TRBJ2-6, with D maybe TRBD2 (5 bases). The CDR3 length is 15 residues. The V gene lost 0 bases and the J gene lost 3 bases, with 7 bases spanning the gap. Looked up from germline, CDR1 is SGHRS and CDR2 is YFSETQ. The CDR3 loop is CASSLGAGGANVLTF. Here the CDR3 DNA reads TGCGCCAGCAGCTTGGGGGCGGGTGGGGCCAACGTCCTGACTTTC.

The rearrangement links TRBV6-5 to TRBJ1-1; D possibly corresponds to TRBD1 (5 bases). Trimming took 0 bases from V and 11 from J, leaving 16 bases between them. The CDR3 sequence is 14 residues long. Germline lookup yields CDR1 MNHEY and CDR2 SVGAGI. The CDR3 is CASSYSLVSGEAFF. The CDR3 bases are TGTGCCAGCAGTTACTCGTTAGTCTCGGGGGAGGCTTTCTTT.

CDR3 nucleotides: TGTGCCAGCAGTCCTAGGCGACAGACGAACACCGGGGAGCTGTTTTTT. It encodes CASSPRRQTNTGELFF. The chain carries TRBV27 and TRBJ2-2; D is possibly TRBD1 (5 bases). This CDR3 contains 16 residues. The V end lost 5 bases, the J end lost 0 bases, and 13 bases lay between the germline ends. Germline V lookup: CDR1 MNHEY, CDR2 SMNVEV (reference sequence).

This sequence joins TRBV19 and TRBJ2-5; possibly TRBD1 for D (7 bases). Trimming removed 5 bases at V and 5 bases at J, with 18 bases between. The CDR3 extends over 15 amino acids. Germline V gene data show CDR1 as LNHDA and CDR2 as SQIVND (reference sequence). CDR3 nucleotides: TGTGCCAGTAGTCATCAGGGGGGTGTAACCGAGACCCAGTACTTC. This codes for CASSHQGGVTETQYF.

The chain joins TRBV9 to TRBJ2-1, with 9 bases matching TRBD1. The CDR3 covers 13 residues. The ends lost 2 bases at V and 10 bases at J; junction bases unmatched: 4. Germline V gene sequence: CDR1 SGDLS, CDR2 YYNGEE. The CDR3 bases are TGTGCCAGCAGCGTGGACAGGGGCCGGGAGCAGTTCTTC. Residues: CASSVDRGREQFF.

The V and J genes are TRBV27 and TRBJ2-1; 10 nucleotides agree with TRBD1. The CDR3 spans 15 residues. V lost 7 bases and J lost 8; bases outside the gene matches: 11. CDR1 is MNHEY and CDR2 is SMNVEV in the germline V gene (reference sequence). The CDR3 is CASTDPGQGIYEQFF. The CDR3 nucleotides are TGTGCCAGCACCGATCCGGGACAGGGGATTTATGAGCAGTTCTTC.

The gene calls are TRBV5-6 and TRBJ2-7; maybe TRBD2 (5 bases). V was cut by 3 bases and J by 3 bases, with 19 bases left in between. The germline gives CDR1 SGHDT, CDR2 YYEEEE. The CDR3 sequence is 16 residues long. As DNA, the CDR3 is TGTGCCAGCAGCTCCCTAGGAGCGGAGACTTACTACGAGCAGTACTTC. Residues: CASSSLGAETYYEQYF.

The chain joins TRBV13 to TRBJ1-1, with D tentatively TRBD1 (5 bases). Trimming removed 1 base at V and 1 base at J, with 7 bases between. There are 14 residues in the CDR3. Germline CDR1 is PRHDT and CDR2 is FYEKMQ (reference sequence). CDR3 DNA: TGTGCCAGCAGCTTAGTGGACAAGAACACTGAAGCTTTCTTT. Protein sequence: CASSLVDKNTEAFF.

This chain joins TRBV6-5 and TRBJ1-2; D is possibly TRBD1 (5 bases). This CDR3 has 15 amino acids. Trimming removed 0 bases from V and 8 bases from J, with 16 bases in between. Germline V gives CDR1 MNHEY, CDR2 SVGAGI. CDR3 residues: CASSYSGTRARGYTF. Written as DNA, the CDR3 is TGTGCCAGCAGTTACTCTGGGACGCGGGCGCGGGGCTACACCTTC.

The chain carries TRBV28 and TRBJ2-2, with D unclear. The CDR3 consists of 11 residues. The germline V gene has CDR1 MDHEN and CDR2 SYDVKM. The V and J ends lost 6 bases and 7 bases respectively, with 6 bases between them. CDR3: CASRENGELFF. The CDR3 DNA sequence: TGTGCCAGCAGGGAAAACGGGGAGCTGTTTTTT.

The chain employs TRBV5-4 and TRBJ2-1; 13 bases are shared with TRBD2. The CDR3 is 16 residues long. After removal of 3 bases from V and 5 bases from J, the junction contained 5 bases not matched to a gene. The germline V gene encodes CDR1 SGHNT and CDR2 YYREEE (reference sequence). The CDR3 spells CASSSTSGGADNEQFF. CDR3 coding DNA: TGTGCCAGCAGCTCCACTAGCGGGGGGGCTGACAATGAGCAGTTCTTC.

The chain uses TRBV18 and TRBJ2-2, with unresolved D. The CDR3 is 20 amino acids. The germline CDR1 and CDR2 sequences are KGHSH and LQKENI. The V end lost 6 bases, the J end lost 3 bases, and 29 bases lay between the germline ends. The CDR3: CASSPTPAVGWQEDTGELFF. As DNA, the CDR3 is TGTGCCAGCTCCCCCACTCCGGCCGTCGGTTGGCAAGAGGACACCGGGGAGCTGTTTTTT.

The rearrangement uses TRBV29-1 and TRBJ2-5; D call uncertain. V gave up 7 bases and J gave up 7 bases, with 25 bases separating them. CDR3 length: 15 amino acids. The V gene's germline CDR1 is SQVTM and CDR2 ANQGSEA. CDR3 DNA sequence: TGCAGCGCAAATCAGATGGTAGTGGGATCAGCGACCCAGTACTTC. This sequence encodes CSANQMVVGSATQYF.

The CDR3 sequence: CASRQVGGAKTQYF. The CDR3, as DNA: TGTGCCAGCAGGCAGGTGGGGGGAGCCAAGACCCAGTACTTC. This sequence joins TRBV6-5 and TRBJ2-5; weak D call: TRBD2 (6 bases). Deletions cut 6 bases from V and 6 bases from J, with 17 bases between. Germline V gene data show CDR1 as MNHEY and CDR2 as SVGAGI. This CDR3 is 14 amino acids long.

This clone was picked up one time. The genes are TRBV9 and TRBJ1-3, with D possibly TRBD1 on 6 matching bases. V lost 3 bases and J lost 3, with 16 bases in between. CDR1 and CDR2 from the germline V gene are SGDLS and YYNGEE. This CDR3 is 16 amino acids long. CDR3 in amino acids: CASSADGGPDGNTIYF. The CDR3 DNA is TGTGCCAGCAGCGCCGACGGGGGGCCGGATGGAAACACCATATATTTT.